This entry is about one T cell receptor beta chain. Its antigen is currently unknown. These data are taken from a study of T cell responses to AZD1222 COVID-19 vaccine. Germline V gene data show CDR1 as SGDLS and CDR2 as YYNGEE. V shed 4 bases and J shed 5 bases, with 18 bases lying between them. CDR3 length: 15 amino acids. TCRdb's copy holds only in-frame clones and misses some; the assay was immunoSEQ multiplex PCR. The sample yields about 83,000 clones, around 88% seen once. Regarding the study as a whole: Targeting of unmutated variant regions was reportedly seen in nearly half of spike-specific TCRs. Across the whole spike, CD4 TCRs peaked at regions 160-218 and 743-854. Clonal diversity may have been underestimated in mostly white British donors. A rise in Spike-specific TCR breadth and depth followed two AZD1222 doses.

The sequences come from peripheral blood, collected on day 0 of AZD1222 vaccination. V gene TRBV9 combines with J gene TRBJ2-5, with D possibly being TRBD1 (6 bases). This sequence was found in an adult in good health. In DNA, the CDR3 is TGTGCCAGCAGCCCTCTAATTGGGGGCGCGGAGACCCAGTACTTC. Protein: CASSPLIGGAETQYF.